This paragraph reports one T cell receptor beta chain. This sample stems from a study of beta chain features in type 1 diabetes. Populations obtained by sorting all exceeded 95% purity. Isolated RNA was reverse transcribed in full, so expressed TCRB transcripts were sequenced. Using immunoSEQ multiplex PCR, the repertoire was profiled, and TCRdb retains in-frame clones only, with some absent. The sample consists of hundreds of thousands of clones, about 10% of them appearing once. The TCR comes from a woman aged 18-30 years in good health. Sequenced input: naive CD4+ T cells from blood.

The CDR3 reads CASSPESAVAEAFF. The CDR3 bases are TGCGCCAGCAGCCCCGAGAGTGCGGTCGCTGAAGCTTTCTTT. The rearrangement links TRBV5-1 to TRBJ1-1; D remains unclear. The V end lost 4 bases, the J end lost 6 bases, and 16 bases lay between the germline ends. The CDR3 has 14 amino acids. Germline V gene sequence: CDR1 SGHRS, CDR2 YFSETQ.